This T cell receptor beta chain came from a study of blood T cell repertoires in COVID-19. For the study at large: The United States, Italy and Spain were the sources of the acute and convalescent COVID-19 samples. PBMCs, B-cell-depleted T cells, or T cells provided the cDNA or gDNA that made up the material.

CDR3 length equals 12 residues. Trimming left V 5 bases short and J 10 bases short, with 9 bases between. Only a few counts were recorded for this clone. Method: immunoSEQ multiplex PCR; TCRdb's copy keeps in-frame clones and lacks some. The sample lists roughly 200,000 clones, about 87% seen once, with roughly 2.5% in the top ten. Recruitment covered about 26 US areas and drew participants whose ages spanned roughly 18 to 89 years. Two negative PCRs, clearance, or symptom resolution characterized the recovered Cohort 3 donors. V and J are TRBV12-3 or TRBV12-4 and TRBJ1-6, with D possibly matching TRBD1 (6 bases). The sequenced material came from PBMCs or T cells enriched from blood (not recorded which). This receptor was obtained from a woman aged 25 to 39 who had recovered from COVID-19. The CDR3 region is CASSAGVSPLHF. CDR3 nucleotides: TGTGCCAGCAGTGCAGGGGTCTCACCCCTCCACTTT.